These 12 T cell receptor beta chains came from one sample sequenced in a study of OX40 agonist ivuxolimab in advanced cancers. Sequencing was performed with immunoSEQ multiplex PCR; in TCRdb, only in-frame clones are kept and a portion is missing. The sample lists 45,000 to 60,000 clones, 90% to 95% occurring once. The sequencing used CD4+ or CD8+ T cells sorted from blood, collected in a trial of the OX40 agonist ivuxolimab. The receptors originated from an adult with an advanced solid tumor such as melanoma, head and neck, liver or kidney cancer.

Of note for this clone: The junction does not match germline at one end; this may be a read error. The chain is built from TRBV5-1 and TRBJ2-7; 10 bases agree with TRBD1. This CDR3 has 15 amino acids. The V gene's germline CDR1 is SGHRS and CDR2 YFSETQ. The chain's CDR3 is CASSLRTGGNYEQCF. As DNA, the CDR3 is TGCGCCAGCAGCTTACGGACAGGGGGAAACTACGAGCAGTGCTTC.

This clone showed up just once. This chain's CDR3 is CASSLGPSRLAIGLYEQYF. The DNA for the CDR3 is TGTGCCAGCAGCTTAGGGCCCTCCCGGCTGGCTATAGGGTTATACGAGCAGTACTTC. The gene calls are TRBV11-2 and TRBJ2-7; D uncertain. Trimming pared 1 base from V and 4 bases from J, leaving 26 bases between. In germline, CDR1 is SGHAT, CDR2 FQNNGV. The CDR3 length is 19 residues.

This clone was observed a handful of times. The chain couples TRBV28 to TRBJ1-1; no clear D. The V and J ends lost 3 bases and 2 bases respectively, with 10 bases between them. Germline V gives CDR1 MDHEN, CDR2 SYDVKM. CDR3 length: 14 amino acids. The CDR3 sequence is CASSFRGLNTEAFF. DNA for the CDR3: TGTGCCAGCAGTTTTAGAGGCCTAAACACTGAAGCTTTCTTT.

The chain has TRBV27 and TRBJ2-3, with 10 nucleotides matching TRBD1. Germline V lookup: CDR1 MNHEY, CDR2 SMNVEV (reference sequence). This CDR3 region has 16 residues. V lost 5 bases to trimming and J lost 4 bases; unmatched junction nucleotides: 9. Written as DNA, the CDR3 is TGTGCCAGCAGTGGAAGACAGGGGGCGGGTGCAGATACGCAGTATTTT. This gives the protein CASSGRQGAGADTQYF.

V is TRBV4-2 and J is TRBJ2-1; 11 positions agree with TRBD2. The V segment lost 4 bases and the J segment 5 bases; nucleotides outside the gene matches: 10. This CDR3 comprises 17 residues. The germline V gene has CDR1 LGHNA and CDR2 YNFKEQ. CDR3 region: CASSPESGLAANNEQFF. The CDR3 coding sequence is TGTGCCAGCAGCCCCGAATCGGGACTAGCGGCGAACAATGAGCAGTTCTTC.

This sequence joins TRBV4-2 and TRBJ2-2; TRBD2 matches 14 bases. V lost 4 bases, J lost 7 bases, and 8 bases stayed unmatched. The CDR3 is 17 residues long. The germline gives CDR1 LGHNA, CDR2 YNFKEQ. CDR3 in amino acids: CASSPLTSGREDGELFF. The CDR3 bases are TGTGCCAGCAGCCCGCTGACTAGCGGGAGGGAGGACGGGGAGCTGTTTTTT.

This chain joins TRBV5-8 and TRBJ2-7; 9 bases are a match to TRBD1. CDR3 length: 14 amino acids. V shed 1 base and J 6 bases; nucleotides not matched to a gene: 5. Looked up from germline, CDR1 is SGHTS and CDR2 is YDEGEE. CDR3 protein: CASSLLGTGREQYF. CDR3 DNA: TGTGCCAGCAGCTTGCTTGGGACAGGGCGCGAGCAGTACTTC. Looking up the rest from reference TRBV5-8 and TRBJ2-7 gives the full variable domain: EAGVTQSPTHLIKTRGQQATLRCSPISGHTSVYWYQQALGLGLQFLLWYDEGEERNRGNFPPRFSGRQFPNYSSELNVNALELEDSALYLCASSLLGTGREQYFGPGTRLTVT.

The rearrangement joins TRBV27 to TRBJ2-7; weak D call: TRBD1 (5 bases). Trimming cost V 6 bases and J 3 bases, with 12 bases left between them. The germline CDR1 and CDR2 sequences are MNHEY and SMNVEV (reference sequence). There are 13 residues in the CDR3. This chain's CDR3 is CASSLYRSYEQYF. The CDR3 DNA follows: TGTGCCAGCAGCTTGTACAGGAGCTACGAGCAGTACTTC.

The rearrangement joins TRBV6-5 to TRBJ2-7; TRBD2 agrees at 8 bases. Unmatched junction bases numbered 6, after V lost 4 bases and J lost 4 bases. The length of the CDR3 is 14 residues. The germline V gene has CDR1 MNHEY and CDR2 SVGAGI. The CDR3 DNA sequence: TGTGCCAGCAGTTTGTCGGGGGGGCAGTACGAGCAGTACTTC. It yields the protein CASSLSGGQYEQYF.

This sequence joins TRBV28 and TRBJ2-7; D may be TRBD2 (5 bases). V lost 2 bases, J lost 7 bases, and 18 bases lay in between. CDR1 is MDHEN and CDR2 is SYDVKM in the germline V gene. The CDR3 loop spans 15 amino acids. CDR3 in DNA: TGTGCCAGCAGTTTAGAGGCCGGGATGGTCGGTGAGCAGTACTTC. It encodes CASSLEAGMVGEQYF.

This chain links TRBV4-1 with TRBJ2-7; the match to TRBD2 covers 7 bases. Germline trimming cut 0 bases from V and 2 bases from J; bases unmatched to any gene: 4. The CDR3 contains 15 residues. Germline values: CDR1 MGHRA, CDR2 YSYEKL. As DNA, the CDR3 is TGCGCCAGCAGCCAAGATTCCGCGGGGGCCTACGAGCAGTACTTC. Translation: CASSQDSAGAYEQYF.

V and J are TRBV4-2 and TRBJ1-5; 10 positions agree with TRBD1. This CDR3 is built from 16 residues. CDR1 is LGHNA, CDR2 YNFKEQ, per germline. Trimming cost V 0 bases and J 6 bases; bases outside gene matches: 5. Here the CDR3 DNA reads TGTGCCAGCAGCCAAGACGGACAGGGGGGCGGTCAGCCCCAGCATTTT. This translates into CASSQDGQGGGQPQHF.